This record concerns one TCR beta chain sequence. Antigen unknown. The V end was cut by 3 bases, the J end by 0 bases, with 5 bases between. CDR1 is SNHLY, CDR2 FYNNEI, per germline. The CDR3 length is 13 residues. The source of the sample is a study of T cell responses to AZD1222 COVID-19 vaccine. General observations from the study: The donor cohort was predominantly white British with a female majority, and clonal diversity may have been underestimated. Vaccine-associated CD4 TCRs spanned spike, dominant at 160-218 and 743-854. Targets within unmutated variant regions were reportedly found for nearly half of spike-specific TCRs. Baseline testing showed seropositivity in only six AZD1222 recipients.

Clones were sequenced by immunoSEQ multiplex PCR, and TCRdb holds only the in-frame ones, with some missing. Seen here are more than 95,000 clones, 82% observed once, and the top ten hold 5%. The chain employs TRBV2 and TRBJ1-1; D unresolved. Material: peripheral blood, obtained on day 0 of AZD1222 vaccination. The source is an adult in good health. The CDR3: CASSDTMNTEAFF. DNA of the CDR3: TGTGCCAGCAGTGATACTATGAACACTGAAGCTTTCTTT.